The 28 T cell receptor beta chains in this list originate from one sample, sequenced in a study of shared clonotypes between healthy human individuals. Libraries were prepared by immunoSEQ multiplex PCR; TCRdb keeps only in-frame clonotypes and omits some of them. The table records 490,000 or so clones, roughly 85% of them present only once. The sample consisted of PBMCs. These receptors were taken from a woman between 35 and 50 years old in good health. Some clones in this sample may be carry-over from other donors' samples.

This clone has more than one count but fewer than ten. The gene calls are TRBV29-1 and TRBJ2-7; no clear D gene. This CDR3 spans 12 amino acids. Germline V gene data show CDR1 as SQVTM and CDR2 as ANQGSEA. The ends were cut back, 4 bases at V and 3 bases at J, with 10 bases in the middle. The chain's CDR3 is CSVALDGYEQYF. The CDR3 region has the DNA TGCAGCGTTGCCCTGGACGGCTACGAGCAGTACTTC.

The genes are TRBV7-3 and TRBJ2-7, with 14 positions matching TRBD2. CDR3 length equals 15 residues. The V gene end was trimmed by 5 bases and the J gene end by 4 bases; junction bases not matched to a gene: 4. Germline CDR1 reads SGHTA; CDR2 reads FQGTGA. The CDR3 protein is CASSPGLAGVYEQYF. The CDR3 nucleotides read TGTGCCAGCAGCCCGGGACTAGCGGGAGTTTACGAGCAGTACTTC.

Here the CDR3 DNA reads TGCGCCAGCAGCCAGGGACTTGGGACCCTGGGCGAGCAGTTCTTC. Translating it yields CASSQGLGTLGEQFF. The chain couples TRBV4-3 to TRBJ2-1; D possibly corresponds to TRBD2 (6 bases). With 3 bases removed from V and 10 bases from J, the gap between germline ends came to 19 bases. Germline V gene data show CDR1 as LGHNA and CDR2 as YSLEER. The CDR3 spans 15 residues.

V and J are TRBV27 and TRBJ2-3; 9 bases are a match to TRBD1. This CDR3 comprises 14 residues. Germline CDR1 and CDR2: MNHEY and SMNVEV (reference sequence). The V segment lost 7 bases and the J segment 4 bases; nucleotides outside the gene matches: 6. CDR3 residues: CASTRDRESDTQYF. In DNA form, the CDR3 reads TGTGCCAGCACCCGGGACAGGGAATCAGATACGCAGTATTTT.

The chain has TRBV6-6 and TRBJ2-1; no clear D. Germline V CDR1 and CDR2: MNHNY, SVGAGI (reference sequence). V shed 2 bases and J shed 1 base, with 9 bases lying between them. The CDR3 has 15 amino acids. The CDR3 loop is CASSYGSLSYNEQFF. The CDR3 DNA follows: TGTGCCAGCAGTTACGGTTCATTATCCTACAATGAGCAGTTCTTC.

The genes are TRBV15 and TRBJ2-5; D might be TRBD1 (5 bases). V was pared by 6 bases and J by 3 bases, with 11 bases between. The CDR3 is 13 residues long. Germline-derived CDR1 and CDR2 are LNHNV and YYDKDF (reference sequence). CDR3 sequence: CATSFDREETQYF. The DNA of the CDR3 is TGTGCCACCAGTTTCGACAGAGAAGAGACCCAGTACTTC.

This chain connects TRBV19 to TRBJ2-1, with TRBD2 identical over 10 bases. Per germline, CDR1 LNHDA and CDR2 SQIVND (reference sequence). V lost 6 bases to trimming and J lost 3 bases; unmatched junction nucleotides: 8. The CDR3 is made up of 16 amino acids. The CDR3 region is CASSPLGLADYNEQFF. In DNA, the CDR3 is TGTGCCAGTAGCCCCCTAGGACTAGCGGACTACAATGAGCAGTTCTTC.

The CDR3 DNA reads TGTGCCTGGATAGGGCGGGGGTACACCGGGGAGCTGTTTTTT. Its protein product is CAWIGRGYTGELFF. This rearrangement joins TRBV30 to TRBJ2-2, with 7 bases that match TRBD2. The CDR3 covers 14 residues. V was clipped by 4 bases and J by 3 bases; unmatched bases: 5. Germline assignment: CDR1 GTSNPN and CDR2 SVGIG (reference sequence). Based on the CDR3 plus reference TRBV30 and TRBJ2-2, the full variable domain is SQTIHQWPATLVQPVGSPLSLECTVEGTSNPNLYWYRQAAGRGLQLLFYSVGIGQISSEVPQNLSASRPQDRQFILSSKKLLLSDSGFYLCAWIGRGYTGELFFGEGSRLTVL.

The chain has TRBV7-2 and TRBJ2-7; 7 positions agree with TRBD2. CDR3 length equals 14 residues. Losses at the gene ends were 4 bases for V and 3 bases for J; bases not matched to a gene: 6. CDR1 is SGHTA, CDR2 FQGNSA, per germline. This chain's CDR3 is CASSSRLAGYEQYF. As DNA, the CDR3 is TGTGCCAGCAGCTCGAGACTAGCCGGCTACGAGCAGTACTTC.

The rearrangement uses TRBV19 and TRBJ1-1, with D perhaps matching TRBD1 (5 bases). V lost 8 bases and J 5 bases, leaving 9 bases between the germline ends. From germline, CDR1 is LNHDA and CDR2 SQIVND (reference sequence). The CDR3 is 11 amino acids. The CDR3 loop is CASGGRTEAFF. The DNA for the CDR3 is TGTGCCAGTGGGGGGAGGACTGAAGCTTTCTTT.

The chain uses TRBV30 and TRBJ2-1, with 8 bases identical to TRBD2. CDR1 GTSNPN and CDR2 SVGIG come from the germline V gene (reference sequence). The CDR3 has 13 residues. Trimming at V came to 2 bases and at J to 12 bases, leaving 9 bases not matched to a gene. Here the CDR3 reads CAWSRMTSEVQFF. The CDR3 DNA is TGTGCCTGGAGTCGGATGACTAGCGAGGTGCAGTTCTTC.

The chain uses TRBV18 and TRBJ1-4, with D perhaps TRBD1 (5 bases). The germline V and J ends were trimmed by 4 bases and 0 bases, with 15 bases remaining between them. This CDR3 region has 17 residues. The germline gives CDR1 KGHSH, CDR2 LQKENI. The CDR3, as DNA: TGTGCCAGCTCACAGGAAGGGGCCATCACAACTAATGAAAAACTGTTTTTT. This gives the protein CASSQEGAITTNEKLFF.

In its sample, this clone was seen once. This chain's CDR3 is CASSRDSFSSYNEQFF. In DNA, the CDR3 is TGTGCCAGCAGCCGGGACAGCTTTAGCTCCTACAATGAGCAGTTCTTC. The J gene is TRBJ2-1, the V gene TRBV27; 7 positions match TRBD1. From germline, CDR1 is MNHEY and CDR2 SMNVEV (reference sequence). This CDR3 has 16 residues. V was clipped by 6 bases and J by 0 bases; unmatched bases: 8.

The chain carries TRBV5-7 and TRBJ2-6; TRBD1 agrees at 8 bases. TRBV5-7 is flagged as an ORF with uncertain function. The ends lost 5 bases at V and 1 base at J; junction bases unmatched: 11. CDR3 length: 18 residues. The CDR3 nucleotides are TGTGCCAGCAGTTTCTCGGACAGGGTATTATCTGGGGCCAACGTCCTGACTTTC. Protein product: CASSFSDRVLSGANVLTF.

V and J are TRBV28 and TRBJ1-4; 7 nucleotides align to TRBD1. The V segment lost 6 bases and the J segment 7 bases; nucleotides outside the gene matches: 8. CDR1 is MDHEN, CDR2 SYDVKM, per germline. The CDR3 totals 14 residues. This chain's CDR3 is CASSPGGQSEKLFF. In nucleotides, the CDR3 is TGTGCCAGCAGCCCCGGGGGACAGAGTGAAAAACTGTTTTTT. Full variable domain (outside the CDR3, taken from reference TRBV28 and TRBJ1-4): DVKVTQSSRYLVKRTGEKVFLECVQDMDHENMFWYRQDPGLGLRLIYFSYDVKMKEKGDIPEGYSVSREKKERFSLILESASTNQTSMYLCASSPGGQSEKLFFGSGTQLSVL.

V is TRBV2 and J is TRBJ2-7; D uncertain. Germline V gene lookup returns CDR1 SNHLY and CDR2 FYNNEI. Trimming stripped 3 bases from V and 0 bases from J, with 9 bases between. CDR3 length: 14 residues. CDR3 amino acids: CASSDKVLSYEQYF. Here the CDR3 DNA reads TGTGCCAGCAGTGATAAAGTTCTCTCCTACGAGCAGTACTTC.

The chain employs TRBV5-5 and TRBJ1-2; D possibly corresponds to TRBD1 (5 bases). From germline, CDR1 is SGHKS and CDR2 YYEKEE (reference sequence). The V end was cut by 0 bases, the J end by 5 bases, with 14 bases between. This CDR3 comprises 15 residues. The CDR3 region has the DNA TGTGCCAGCAGCTTGGCGCGTGGAGGGGCATATGGCTACACCTTC. Its translation: CASSLARGGAYGYTF.

This rearrangement joins TRBV28 to TRBJ2-7; 8 positions match TRBD2. Trimming removed 5 bases from V and 5 bases from J; junction bases left unmatched: 14. Germline V lookup: CDR1 MDHEN, CDR2 SYDVKM. This CDR3 is 16 amino acids long. CDR3 in DNA: TGTGCCAGCAGTCTGTCATCGGGAGGGCCTCTCCACGAGCAGTACTTC. It encodes CASSLSSGGPLHEQYF. Based on the CDR3 plus reference TRBV28 and TRBJ2-7, the full variable domain is DVKVTQSSRYLVKRTGEKVFLECVQDMDHENMFWYRQDPGLGLRLIYFSYDVKMKEKGDIPEGYSVSREKKERFSLILESASTNQTSMYLCASSLSSGGPLHEQYFGPGTRLTVT.

V usage is TRBV25-1 and J usage is TRBJ2-3; 7 bases are shared with TRBD1. CDR1 MGHDK and CDR2 SYGVNS come from the germline V gene. Trimming removed 1 base from V and 2 bases from J; junction bases left unmatched: 3. CDR3 size: 15 residues. This CDR3 reads CASSEWDSHTDTQYF. DNA for the CDR3: TGTGCCAGCAGTGAATGGGACAGCCACACAGATACGCAGTATTTT. The full variable domain, its missing parts supplied by reference TRBV25-1 and TRBJ2-3, is EADIYQTPRYLVIGTGKKITLECSQTMGHDKMYWYQQDPGMELHLIHYSYGVNSTEKGDLSSESTVSRIRTEHFPLTLESARPSHTSQYLCASSEWDSHTDTQYFGPGTRLTVL.

This chain uses TRBV15 with TRBJ1-5, with a possible D match to TRBD1 (6 bases). The germline CDR1 and CDR2 sequences are LNHNV and YYDKDF (reference sequence). V gave up 1 base and J gave up 4 bases, with 14 bases separating them. The CDR3 totals 16 residues. Here the CDR3 DNA reads TGTGCCACCAGCAGAGGGGCAGGGGCAGGGAATCAGCCCCAGCATTTT. Protein product: CATSRGAGAGNQPQHF.

This clone appeared a single time. J is TRBJ2-7 and V is TRBV6-1; no clear D. Trimming removed 4 bases at V and 0 bases at J, with 10 bases between. CDR1 is MNHNS and CDR2 is SASEGT in the germline V gene. The CDR3 totals 14 residues. As DNA, the CDR3 is TGTGCCAGCAGTGTTGGGCGAAGCTCCTACGAGCAGTACTTC. This sequence encodes CASSVGRSSYEQYF.

The rearrangement links TRBV7-7 to TRBJ2-2, with D possibly TRBD2 on 5 matching bases. The CDR3 runs 15 residues. CDR1 is SSHAT, CDR2 FNYEAQ, per germline (reference sequence). V lost 5 bases and J 1 base, leaving 11 bases between the germline ends. The CDR3, as DNA: TGTGCCAGCAGCAAGGGCGGAGGGAACACCGGGGAGCTGTTTTTT. Its protein is CASSKGGGNTGELFF. The whole variable domain, remainder taken from reference TRBV7-7 and TRBJ2-2, is GAGVSQSPRYKVTKRGQDVTLRCDPISSHATLYWYQQALGQGPEFLTYFNYEAQPDKSGLPSDRFSAERPEGSISTLTIQRTEQRDSAMYRCASSKGGGNTGELFFGEGSRLTVL.

The chain couples TRBV30 to TRBJ1-4, with no clear D. The germline V and J ends were trimmed by 5 bases and 5 bases, with 18 bases remaining between them. CDR3 length equals 15 residues. CDR1 is GTSNPN and CDR2 is SVGIG in the germline V gene (reference sequence). The CDR3 bases are TGTGCCTGGGGGCCAGGCTACGAAAAAAATGAAAAACTGTTTTTT. Translated: CAWGPGYEKNEKLFF.

This chain connects TRBV28 to TRBJ2-1; 10 bases are shared with TRBD2. Germline CDR1 MDHEN, CDR2 SYDVKM. The trim removed 7 bases at V and 4 bases at J, leaving 4 bases unmatched. The CDR3 runs to 14 residues. The CDR3 nucleotides are TGTGCCAGCACCAGGACTAGCGGATACAATGAGCAGTTCTTC. It yields the protein CASTRTSGYNEQFF.

This clone was picked up one time. This chain connects TRBV2 to TRBJ2-6, with D unclear. V was pared by 6 bases and J by 4 bases, with 7 bases between. The germline V gene has CDR1 SNHLY and CDR2 FYNNEI. This CDR3 region has 13 residues. CDR3 residues: CASRGEGANVLTF. DNA of the CDR3: TGTGCCAGCAGAGGAGAGGGGGCCAACGTCCTGACTTTC.

The CDR3, as DNA: TGTGCCAGCAGTTACAATGGATACAATGAGCAGTTCTTC. Encoded protein: CASSYNGYNEQFF. The chain combines TRBV6-5 with TRBJ2-1; no definite D call. The CDR3 loop spans 13 amino acids. The germline gives CDR1 MNHEY, CDR2 SVGAGI. Trimming cost V 2 bases and J 4 bases, with 6 bases left between them.

The gene calls are TRBV2 and TRBJ2-2; possible D gene TRBD1, 6 bases. The CDR3 length is 14 residues. Germline V gene data show CDR1 as SNHLY and CDR2 as FYNNEI. The germline V and J ends were trimmed by 7 bases and 1 base, with 10 bases remaining between them. CDR3 amino acids: CASTPDRNTGELFF. Written as DNA, the CDR3 is TGTGCCAGCACTCCGGACAGGAACACCGGGGAGCTGTTTTTT.

This rearrangement joins TRBV5-5 to TRBJ2-7, with 7 bases matching TRBD2. Per the germline V gene, CDR1 is SGHKS and CDR2 is YYEKEE (reference sequence). V dropped 5 bases and J dropped 2; count of bases not matched to a gene: 4. There are 13 residues in the CDR3. Written as DNA, the CDR3 is TGTGCCAGCAGATCTAGCGGCACCTACGAGCAGTACTTC. Translating gives CASRSSGTYEQYF.